This T cell receptor beta chain was captured in a study of STAT5B mutations in CD4+ large granular lymphocyte leukemia. Findings and caveats of the study: Patient CD4-sorted repertoires looked more clonal than healthy CD4+ repertoires, even without putative leukemic clones.

The assay was run at survey level. In the original workflow: Lowest detectable productive clonotype frequency was 2.59 x 10-5. The method was immunoSEQ multiplex PCR; TCRdb's version includes in-frame clones alone and lacks a portion of them. D and trimming come from the DNA, and the V and J calls and clone size come from that table. The sample lists 30,000 or so clones; 70% to 90% were seen once. The V gene's germline CDR1 is MDHEN and CDR2 SYDVKM. The trim removed 5 bases at V and 8 bases at J, leaving 15 bases unmatched. The CDR3 extends over 16 amino acids. On this clone: Its antigen is currently unknown.

The sequence was collected from a human donor in good health. Source material: CD4+ T cells from blood buffy coats. The chain combines TRBV28 with TRBJ1-2; TRBD1 agrees at 9 bases. The CDR3 reads CASSRQPGTGMGGYTF. The CDR3 DNA follows: TGTGCCAGCAGTCGCCAACCCGGGACAGGGATGGGGGGCTACACCTTC.